This TCR beta chain was found in a study of blood T cell repertoires in COVID-19. Study context: Whether acute or convalescent, the COVID-19 samples came from the United States, Italy and Spain. Sources were T cells, B-cell-depleted T cells, or PBMCs; the material itself was cDNA or gDNA.

The CDR3 runs to 12 residues. V was pared by 3 bases and J by 3 bases, with 7 bases between. CDR1 and CDR2 (germline): SGDLS, YYNGEE. In the original processing: Estimates of nucleated cell counts were drawn from the amplification of reference gene primers. Sequencing was performed with immunoSEQ multiplex PCR; in TCRdb, only in-frame clones are kept and a portion is missing. V and J calls and clone size are copied from that table; D and trimming were computed from the DNA. The sample includes over 140,000 clones, approximately 80% of them seen just once. Sequencing input: peripheral blood. The sequence was obtained from a woman older than 75 with active or convalescent COVID-19. The V call is TRBV9, the J call TRBJ2-7; D not resolved. The CDR3 loop is CASSEPVYEQYF. In DNA form, the CDR3 reads TGTGCCAGCAGCGAGCCGGTCTACGAGCAGTACTTC.